Following are 20 T cell receptor beta chains from one sample sequenced in a study of blood T cells in healthy people across ages (dated by TCRdb to between 2014 and 2016). The receptor library was made with 5' RACE. Data came from an Illumina HiSeq 2500. A second PCR of about 6 to 11 cycles was run with a J-beta primer mix and a sample-barcoded 5' primer. TCRdb reanalyzed the raw reads on its own, using fastp at Q25 for trimming and MiXCR for clone calling, and kept in-frame beta chains. CDR3 protein duplicates are merged, each entry listing the most common genes and DNA. The sample has some 940,000 distinct CDR3 sequences on record, just under 30% of them singletons. Roughly 10% of the sample comes from the top ten. These data also formed part of another study, on T cells of mothers and their children.

Input material: blood. The source is a woman between 40 and 55 years old in good health.

This chain joins TRBV19 and TRBJ1-6, with a possible D match to TRBD1 (5 bases). In germline, CDR1 is LNHDA, CDR2 SQIVND (reference sequence). CDR3 length: 23 amino acids. The V gene lost 3 bases and the J gene lost 8 bases, with 38 bases spanning the gap. CDR3 loop: CASSIEWSGLDRIQAIYHSPLHF. In DNA form, the CDR3 reads TGTGCCAGTAGTATTGAATGGAGTGGACTTGACCGGATACAGGCGATATATCATTCACCCCTCCACTTT.

This clonotype was observed at least ten times. The J gene is TRBJ2-1, the V gene TRBV5-1; 9 nucleotides match TRBD2. The germline CDR1 and CDR2 sequences are SGHRS and YFSETQ. The CDR3 extends over 15 amino acids. The ends lost 2 bases at V and 5 bases at J; junction bases unmatched: 5. CDR3 sequence (DNA): TGCGCCAGCAGCTTTAAGCGGGGGGAAAACAATGAGCAGTTCTTC. This encodes CASSFKRGENNEQFF.

As to this clonotype: This may be a read error, as it is one base from a much larger clone. The rearrangement links TRBV7-2 to TRBJ2-1, with D possibly matching TRBD2 (6 bases). The germline gives CDR1 SGHTA, CDR2 FQGNSA. V lost 6 bases to trimming and J lost 6 bases, with 18 bases between them. This CDR3 spans 15 amino acids. This CDR3 is CASSVLASPFNEQFF. The CDR3 DNA reads TGTGCCAGCAGTGTGCTAGCGAGCCCTTTCAATGAGCAGTTCTTC.

This chain links TRBV4-1 with TRBJ2-1, with D possibly matching TRBD2 (7 bases). The germline CDR1 and CDR2 sequences are MGHRA and YSYEKL. Trimming removed 0 bases from V and 8 bases from J, with 8 bases in between. This CDR3 spans 13 amino acids. The CDR3: CASSQERGHEQFF. The CDR3 DNA reads as TGCGCCAGCAGCCAAGAGCGGGGGCATGAGCAGTTCTTC.

The CDR3 loop is CASSPGMDGRNQPQHF. In nucleotides, the CDR3 is TGCGCCAGCAGCCCCGGTATGGATGGGCGCAATCAGCCCCAGCATTTT. This chain links TRBV5-1 with TRBJ1-5, with unresolved D. This CDR3 comprises 16 residues. The V and J ends lost 4 bases and 2 bases respectively, with 16 bases between them. Germline CDR1 and CDR2: SGHRS and YFSETQ. The full variable domain, with the rest looked up from reference TRBV5-1 and TRBJ1-5, is KAGVTQTPRYLIKTRGQQVTLSCSPISGHRSVSWYQQTPGQGLQFLFEYFSETQRNKGNFPGRFSGRQFSNSRSEMNVSTLELGDSALYLCASSPGMDGRNQPQHFGDGTRLSIL.

This clonotype was detected many times. The chain combines TRBV20-1 with TRBJ2-2; 9 bases are a match to TRBD1. This CDR3 region has 19 residues. With 0 bases clipped from V and 3 bases from J, the junction kept 14 bases outside the gene matches. CDR1 and CDR2 from the germline V gene are DFQATT and SNEGSKA (reference sequence). The CDR3 nucleotides read TGCAGTGCTAGAGACCCCACCCCCGCGACAGGGGGTTACACCGGGGAGCTGTTTTTT. This translates into CSARDPTPATGGYTGELFF.

This clonotype has just a few counts. The gene calls are TRBV7-6 and TRBJ2-3, with D hard to call. The CDR3 runs 14 residues. Germline V gene lookup returns CDR1 SGHVS and CDR2 FNYEAQ. The germline V and J ends were trimmed by 2 bases and 4 bases, with 10 bases remaining between them. The CDR3 bases are TGTGCCAGCAGCTTAAGTAGCTCGGCAGATACGCAGTATTTT. Amino acids: CASSLSSSADTQYF.

The rearrangement uses TRBV7-8 and TRBJ1-5; perhaps TRBD1 as D (5 bases). Trimming cost V 2 bases and J 3 bases, with 8 bases left between them. CDR1 SGHVS and CDR2 FQNEAQ come from the germline V gene. There are 14 residues in the CDR3. The CDR3 region is CASSLPGTNQPQHF. The CDR3, as DNA: TGTGCCAGCAGCTTACCGGGGACCAATCAGCCCCAGCATTTT.

The chain has TRBV2 and TRBJ2-6; D uncertain. V was clipped by 2 bases and J by 0 bases, with 8 bases between them. The CDR3 is made up of 16 amino acids. Per germline, CDR1 SNHLY and CDR2 FYNNEI. For the CDR3, the DNA is TGTGCCAGCAGTGAATTAATAGTCTCTGGGGCCAACGTCCTGACTTTC. Its translation: CASSELIVSGANVLTF.

In the case of this clonotype: A read error may account for a junction end that differs from germline. The rearrangement uses TRBV12-3 or TRBV12-4 and TRBJ2-6; D possibly uses TRBD1 or TRBD2 (5 bases each). CDR3 length: 16 residues. The chain's CDR3 is CASTTGRFSGANVRTF. The CDR3 nucleotides read TGTGCCAGCACCACGGGACGGTTCTCTGGGGCCAACGTCCGGACTTTC.

The CDR3 protein is CASSLEQGPRGYF. In DNA form, the CDR3 reads TGTGCCAGCAGCTTGGAACAGGGGCCTCGAGGGTATTTT. The genes are TRBV5-5 and TRBJ2-3; 7 bases match TRBD1. The V and J ends lost 0 bases and 14 bases, in that order; junction bases with no gene match: 9. The CDR3 consists of 13 residues. Looked up from germline, CDR1 is SGHKS and CDR2 is YYEKEE (reference sequence).

The chain recombines TRBV7-2 with TRBJ1-2; D is uncertain. Trimming shortened V by 1 base and J by 8 bases, and 17 bases separated the two germline ends. Germline assignment: CDR1 SGHTA and CDR2 FQGNSA. The CDR3 has 15 amino acids. The CDR3 bases are TGTGCCAGCAGCTTAGGGTCGGGTCCCTCTTTGGGCTACACCTTC. Its protein is CASSLGSGPSLGYTF.

The chain combines TRBV7-2 with TRBJ1-1; 9 bases fit TRBD1. The germline CDR1 and CDR2 sequences are SGHTA and FQGNSA. Unmatched junction bases numbered 14, after V lost 4 bases and J lost 8 bases. The CDR3 sequence is 16 residues long. The CDR3 DNA follows: TGTGCCAGCAGCTCGGATTACCTAGGGACAGGGAGGGAAGCTTTCTTT. Residues: CASSSDYLGTGREAFF.

The genes are TRBV20-1 and TRBJ2-4; D is possibly TRBD2 (5 bases). TRBJ2-7 explains the end of the DNA better; the J call may be wrong. The germline CDR1 and CDR2 sequences are DFQATT and SNEGSKA (reference sequence). This CDR3 is 15 amino acids long. This chain's CDR3 is CSARDRLGASNEQYF. The CDR3, as DNA: TGCAGTGCTAGAGATCGGCTAGGTGCTAGCAACGAGCAGTACTTC.

The chain employs TRBV7-2 and TRBJ2-7; D gene ambiguous. This CDR3 is built from 13 residues. CDR1 is SGHTA, CDR2 FQGNSA, per germline. V lost 4 bases to trimming and J lost 1 base, with 8 bases between them. This CDR3 reads CASSSPESYEQYF. The DNA for the CDR3 is TGTGCCAGCAGCTCCCCCGAGTCCTACGAGCAGTACTTC. Combining the CDR3 with reference TRBV7-2 and TRBJ2-7 gives the whole variable domain GAGVSQSPSNKVTEKGKDVELRCDPISGHTALYWYRQSLGQGLEFLIYFQGNSAPDKSGLPSDRFSAERTGGSVSTLTIQRTQQEDSAVYLCASSSPESYEQYFGPGTRLTVT.

This clonotype was recorded once. The chain combines TRBV6-2 or TRBV6-3 with TRBJ2-4; 10 bases map to TRBD1. The J call may be faulty, since TRBJ2-7 better matches the DNA end. This CDR3 comprises 15 residues. Germline V CDR1 and CDR2: MNHEY, SVGEGT. For the CDR3, the DNA is TGTGCCAGCAGCGCTGACAGGGGGCCCCTCTACGAGCAGTACTTC. Its protein is CASSADRGPLYEQYF.

This clonotype was counted many times. The rearrangement joins TRBV7-2 to TRBJ2-7; 9 bases are shared with TRBD1. The CDR3 has 14 amino acids. Losses at the gene ends were 5 bases for V and 2 bases for J; bases not matched to a gene: 4. CDR1 and CDR2 from the germline V gene are SGHTA and FQGNSA. The DNA for the CDR3 is TGTGCCAGCAGCAAGGGACAGGGTCCCTACGAGCAGTACTTC. This gives the protein CASSKGQGPYEQYF.

The rearrangement uses TRBV7-2 and TRBJ2-1; 8 bases align to TRBD2. The V gene end was trimmed by 5 bases and the J gene end by 5 bases; junction bases not matched to a gene: 11. Germline V gene data show CDR1 as SGHTA and CDR2 as FQGNSA. The CDR3 totals 16 residues. CDR3 nucleotide sequence: TGTGCCAGCAGCAAAAACTCGGGGGGGCCGAACAATGAGCAGTTCTTC. It yields the protein CASSKNSGGPNNEQFF.

As concerns this clonotype: One end of the junction is discordant with germline, which a read error may explain. The rearrangement links TRBV7-2 to TRBJ1-1; D gene ambiguous. CDR1 is SGHTA, CDR2 FQGNSA, per germline. The CDR3 is made up of 14 amino acids. This CDR3 is CASSFSRLYTGAFF. CDR3 sequence (DNA): TGTGCCAGCAGCTTTAGCAGGTTGTACACTGGAGCTTTCTTT.

For this clonotype: One base away lies a much larger clone, so this may be a sequencing read error. The V call is TRBV4-1, the J call TRBJ2-7; weak D call: TRBD2 (7 bases). This CDR3 is built from 17 residues. Per the germline V gene, CDR1 is MGHRA and CDR2 is YSYEKL. The CDR3 sequence: CASSQDGTGGSSYEQDF. The DNA for the CDR3 is TGCGCCAGCAGCCAAGATGGGACGGGGGGCTCTTCCTACGAGCAGGACTTC.